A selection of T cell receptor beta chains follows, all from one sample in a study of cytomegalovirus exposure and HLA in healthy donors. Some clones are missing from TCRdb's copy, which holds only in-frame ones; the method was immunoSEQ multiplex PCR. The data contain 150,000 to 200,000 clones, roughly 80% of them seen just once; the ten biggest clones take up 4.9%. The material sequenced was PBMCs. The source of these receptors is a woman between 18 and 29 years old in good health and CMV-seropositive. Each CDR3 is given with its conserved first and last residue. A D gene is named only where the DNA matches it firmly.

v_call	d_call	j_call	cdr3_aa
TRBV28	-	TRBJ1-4	CASSLIGATNEKLFF
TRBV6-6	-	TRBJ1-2	CASSYSITGIDYGYTF
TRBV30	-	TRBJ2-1	CAWATVVREQFF
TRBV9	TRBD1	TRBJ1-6	CASSLGRTGNSPLHF
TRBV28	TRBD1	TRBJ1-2	CASSLWTGVNYGYTF
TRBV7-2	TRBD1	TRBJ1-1	CASSSKTGGGEAFF
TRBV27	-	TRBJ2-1	CASSFQPTVFNEQFF
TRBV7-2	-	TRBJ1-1	CASSFTGGPAFF
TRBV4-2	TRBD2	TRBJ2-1	CASSQAPITGTSGGRVEQFF
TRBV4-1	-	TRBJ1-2	CASSQGVGGGYTF
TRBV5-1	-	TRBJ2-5	CASSFQGSQQETQYF
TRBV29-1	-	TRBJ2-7	CSVEDTYEQYF
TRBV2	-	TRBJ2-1	CAISSPVTATVAEQFF
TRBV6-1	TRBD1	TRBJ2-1	CASSEGQGYNEQFF
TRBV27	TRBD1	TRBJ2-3	CASSLQGQGDTQYF
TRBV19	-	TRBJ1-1	CASSIPVTPNTEAFF
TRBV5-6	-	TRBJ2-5	CASSLALIGQLRPQETQYF
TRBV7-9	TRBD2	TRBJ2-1	CASSTRTSGGANEQFF
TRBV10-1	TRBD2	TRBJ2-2	CATQGGNPLTGELFF
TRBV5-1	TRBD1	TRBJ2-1	CASSPGQGYNEQFF
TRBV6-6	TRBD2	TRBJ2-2	CASEEAGEGTGELFF
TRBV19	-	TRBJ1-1	CASSIDNRVNTEAFF
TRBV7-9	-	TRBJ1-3	CAGSGRAGNTIYF
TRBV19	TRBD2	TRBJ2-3	CASSSLAGDTDTQYF
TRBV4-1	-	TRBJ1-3	CASSQVGTGTGNTIYF
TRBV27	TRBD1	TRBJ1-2	CASSSRPGGYGYTF
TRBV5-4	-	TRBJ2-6	CASSFRAGANVLTF
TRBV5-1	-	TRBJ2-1	CASSLGPAEDYNEQFF
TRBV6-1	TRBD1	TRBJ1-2	CASSEWDRGPYGYTF
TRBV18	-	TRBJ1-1	CASSPLVVENTEAFF
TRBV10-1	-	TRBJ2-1	CASRTRRDSYYNEQFF
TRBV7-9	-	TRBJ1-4	CASSPRATNEKLFF
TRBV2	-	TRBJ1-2	CASILMRAYGYTF
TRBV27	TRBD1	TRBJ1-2	CASSYDRASGGYTF
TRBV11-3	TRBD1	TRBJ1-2	CASSLAGQGNGYTF
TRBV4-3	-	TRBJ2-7	CASSQDWGQTSYEQYF
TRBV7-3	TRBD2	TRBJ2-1	CASSPPGAGGFNEQFF
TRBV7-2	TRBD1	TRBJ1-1	CASSLVDRVSTEAFF
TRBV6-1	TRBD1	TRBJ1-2	CASSTGGFPHGYTF
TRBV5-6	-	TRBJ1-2	CASSLAPDSYGYTF
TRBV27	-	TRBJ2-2	CASSLLLEASRVTGELFF
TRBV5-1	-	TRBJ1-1	CASRNGANTEAFF
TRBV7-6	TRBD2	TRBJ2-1	CASSLWTSGVYNEQFF
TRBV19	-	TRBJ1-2	CASSIATASNYGYTF
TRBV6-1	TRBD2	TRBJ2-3	CASRPGGGDTQYF
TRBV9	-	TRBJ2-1	CASNGGVSSYNEQFF
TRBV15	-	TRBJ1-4	CATSAQGRASEKLFF